The rows below give T cell receptor beta chains drawn from one sample of a study of post-analysis software for immune sequencing data. MiXCR was run by TCRdb on the PCR reads, yielding one entry per CDR3 protein. The repertoire holds 740,000 or so distinct CDR3 sequences, with roughly 58% as singletons. The sample comprised blood. These receptors were collected from a girl aged 10-17 years with multiple sclerosis. Both conserved end residues are part of each CDR3.

v_gene	j_gene	CDR3aa
TRBV6-1	TRBJ2-7	CASTRGGTVQYF
TRBV10-3	TRBJ2-1	CAISRLAGDDEQFF
TRBV24-1	TRBJ2-4	CATSDPWRVWGRRWWAKNIQYF
TRBV5-1	TRBJ2-5	CASSLATRETQYF
TRBV7-3	TRBJ1-1	CASRPGGTGEAFF
TRBV12-3/TRBV12-4	TRBJ2-7	CASSLISGGSPYEQYF
TRBV20-1	TRBJ2-5	CSRASYNEQYF
TRBV6-1	TRBJ1-6	CASSGYRGMDSPLHF
TRBV11-2	TRBJ2-5	CASSSLFMQTQYF
TRBV29-1	TRBJ2-5	CSAGGRAPRETQYF
TRBV7-3	TRBJ2-6	CASSETVTPSGANVLTF
TRBV7-9	TRBJ2-7	CASSLIAGGSYEQYF
TRBV7-9	TRBJ2-1	CASSLFGQGNHEQFF
TRBV7-2	TRBJ2-1	CASSYGLAGGPFEQFF
TRBV9	TRBJ2-7	CASSVSDPYEQYF